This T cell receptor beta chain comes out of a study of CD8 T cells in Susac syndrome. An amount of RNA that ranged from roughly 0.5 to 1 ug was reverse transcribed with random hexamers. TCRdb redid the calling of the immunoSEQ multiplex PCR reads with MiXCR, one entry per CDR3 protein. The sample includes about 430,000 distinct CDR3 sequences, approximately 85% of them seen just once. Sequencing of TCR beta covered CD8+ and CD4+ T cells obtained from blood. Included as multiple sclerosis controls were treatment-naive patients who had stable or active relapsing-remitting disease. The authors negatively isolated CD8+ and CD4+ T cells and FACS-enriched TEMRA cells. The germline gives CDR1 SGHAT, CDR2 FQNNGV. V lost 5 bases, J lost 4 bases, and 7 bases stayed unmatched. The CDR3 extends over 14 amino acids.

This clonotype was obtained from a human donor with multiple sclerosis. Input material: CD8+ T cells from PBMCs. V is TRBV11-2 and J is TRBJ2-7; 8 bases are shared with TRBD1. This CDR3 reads CASSPPGQEYEQYF. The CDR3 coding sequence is TGTGCCAGCAGCCCCCCGGGACAGGAGTACGAGCAGTACTTC.